This record concerns one T cell receptor (beta chain) sequence. This specimen comes from a study of T-cell memory formation after mild COVID-19. The V end was cut by 1 base, the J end by 0 bases, with 8 bases between. The germline CDR1 and CDR2 sequences are DFQATT and SNEGSKA (reference sequence). The CDR3 runs to 14 residues. Using its own MiXCR run on the 5' RACE reads, TCRdb lists one record per CDR3 protein. The data contain about 270,000 distinct CDR3 sequences, 15% to 20% of them singletons. This rearrangement joins TRBV20-1 to TRBJ2-3; D is unclear. The source material was PBMCs or a T cell subset sorted from them (not recorded which). The sequence came from a man aged 18 to 29 who had mild COVID-19 (a few samples of this study predate the infection). Cell type and time point are not known. The CDR3 spells CSARGASSTDTQYF. CDR3 sequence (DNA): TGCAGTGCTAGAGGGGCTAGTAGCACAGATACGCAGTATTTT.